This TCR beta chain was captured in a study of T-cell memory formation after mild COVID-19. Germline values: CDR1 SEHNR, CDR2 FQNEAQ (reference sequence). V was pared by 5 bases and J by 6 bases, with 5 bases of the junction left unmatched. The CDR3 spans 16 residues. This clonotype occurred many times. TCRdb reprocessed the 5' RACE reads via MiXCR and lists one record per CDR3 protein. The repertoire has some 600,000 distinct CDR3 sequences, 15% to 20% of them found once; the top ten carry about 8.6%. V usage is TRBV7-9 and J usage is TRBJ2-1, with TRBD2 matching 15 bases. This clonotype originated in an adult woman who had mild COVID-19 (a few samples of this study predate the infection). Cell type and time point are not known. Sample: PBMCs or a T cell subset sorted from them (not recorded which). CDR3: CASSPGLAGGINEQFF. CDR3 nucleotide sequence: TGTGCCAGCAGCCCGGGACTAGCGGGGGGTATCAATGAGCAGTTCTTC.